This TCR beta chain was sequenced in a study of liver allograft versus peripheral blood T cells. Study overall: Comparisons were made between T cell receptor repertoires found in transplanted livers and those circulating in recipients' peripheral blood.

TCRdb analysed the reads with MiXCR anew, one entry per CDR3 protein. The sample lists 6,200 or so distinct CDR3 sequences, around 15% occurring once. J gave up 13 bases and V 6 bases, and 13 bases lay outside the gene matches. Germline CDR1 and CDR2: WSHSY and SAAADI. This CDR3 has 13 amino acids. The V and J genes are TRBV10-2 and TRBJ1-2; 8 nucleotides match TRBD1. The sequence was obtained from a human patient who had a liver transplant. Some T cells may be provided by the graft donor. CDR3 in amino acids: CASSVDRGGISTF. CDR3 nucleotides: TGCGCCAGCAGCGTTGACAGGGGAGGTATCTCCACCTTC.